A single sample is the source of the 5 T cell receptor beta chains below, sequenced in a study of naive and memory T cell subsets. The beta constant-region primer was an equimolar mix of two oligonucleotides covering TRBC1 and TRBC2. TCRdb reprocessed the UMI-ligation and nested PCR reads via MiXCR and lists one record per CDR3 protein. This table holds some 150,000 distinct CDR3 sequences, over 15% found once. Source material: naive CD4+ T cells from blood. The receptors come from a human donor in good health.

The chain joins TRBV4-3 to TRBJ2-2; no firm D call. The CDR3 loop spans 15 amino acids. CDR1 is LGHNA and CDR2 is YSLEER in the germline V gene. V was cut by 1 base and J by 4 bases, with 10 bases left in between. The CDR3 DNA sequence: TGCGCCAGCAGCCAAGTCACCCAGTTCACCGGGGAGCTGTTTTTT. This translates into CASSQVTQFTGELFF.

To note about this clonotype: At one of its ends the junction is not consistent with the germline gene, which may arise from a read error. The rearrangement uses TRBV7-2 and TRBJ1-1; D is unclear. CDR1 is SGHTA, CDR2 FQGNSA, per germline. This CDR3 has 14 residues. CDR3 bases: TGTGCCAGCAGATTAGGTGGCACTTCAACTTGGGCTTTCTTT. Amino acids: CASRLGGTSTWAFF.

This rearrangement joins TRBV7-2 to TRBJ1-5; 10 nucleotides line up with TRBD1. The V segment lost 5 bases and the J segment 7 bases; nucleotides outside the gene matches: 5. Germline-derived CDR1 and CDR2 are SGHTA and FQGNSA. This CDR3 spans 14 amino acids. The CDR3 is CASSLWDRGQPQHF. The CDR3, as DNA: TGTGCCAGCAGCCTCTGGGACAGGGGCCAGCCCCAGCATTTT.

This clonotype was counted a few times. The CDR3 sequence: CASSLSASETQYF. As DNA, the CDR3 is TGTGCCAGCTCACTATCGGCGTCGGAGACCCAGTACTTC. This rearrangement joins TRBV18 to TRBJ2-5; D not certain. Germline CDR1 is KGHSH and CDR2 is LQKENI. The CDR3 spans 13 residues. Trimming shortened V by 4 bases and J by 5 bases, and 11 bases separated the two germline ends.

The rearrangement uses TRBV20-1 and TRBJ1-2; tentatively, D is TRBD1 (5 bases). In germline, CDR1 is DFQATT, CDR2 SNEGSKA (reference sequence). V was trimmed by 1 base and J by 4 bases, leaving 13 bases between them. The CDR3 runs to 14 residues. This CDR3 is CSARGWIDSYGYTF. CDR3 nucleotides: TGCAGTGCTAGAGGATGGATCGACAGCTATGGCTACACCTTC.